This TCR beta chain was recovered during a study of blood T cell repertoires in COVID-19. Only in-frame clones appear in the TCRdb table, and some are missing; sequencing was by immunoSEQ multiplex PCR. The table lists tens of thousands of clones, around 88% of them singletons. The TCR comes from a human donor in a cohort sampled during active COVID-19. Sequenced sample: peripheral blood.

CDR3 protein: CASSLMWTGTSGKADTQYF. The CDR3 DNA is TGTGCCAGCAGCTTAATGTGGACTGGGACTAGCGGGAAAGCAGATACGCAGTATTTT. The J gene is TRBJ2-3, the V gene TRBV11-2; TRBD2 matches 13 bases. CDR1 is SGHAT and CDR2 is FQNNGV in the germline V gene. J was trimmed by 4 bases and V by 2 bases; bases with no gene match: 12. This CDR3 has 19 amino acids.